A selection of T cell receptor beta chains follows, all from one sample in a study of blood T cells in healthy people across ages. TCRdb re-derived calls from the 5' RACE reads in MiXCR, one entry per CDR3 protein. The table has 1.8 million or so distinct CDR3 sequences, about two fifths seen once. The sample consisted of blood. The receptors derive from a human donor in good health. Both conserved end residues are part of each CDR3. D genes are given only for firm matches. Size is stated for part of the rows, as once, few or many counts, or as a class when the clone is expanded.

cdr3_nt: TGCAGTGCTAGCAGATCAGATACGCAGTATTTT
cdr3_aa: CSASRSDTQYF
d_call: NA
j_call: TRBJ2-3
clone_size: many
v_call: TRBV20-1

cdr3_nt: TGCGCCAGCAGTGAGTATTGGAGGAGGGGGCGCTTTCAGCCCCAGCATTTT
cdr3_aa: CASSEYWRRGRFQPQHF
d_call: TRBD1
j_call: TRBJ1-5
clone_size: NA
v_call: TRBV10-2

cdr3_nt: TGTGCCAGCAGCACGCCCCGGGACAGTTGCCCCGGGGAGCTGTTTTTT
cdr3_aa: CASSTPRDSCPGELFF
d_call: NA
j_call: TRBJ2-2
clone_size: NA
v_call: TRBV21-1

cdr3_nt: TGCAGCGTCGTCCTGAGTAGGGTAGCGGGGGGCCGGGAGGAGACCCAGTACTTC
cdr3_aa: CSVVLSRVAGGREETQYF
d_call: TRBD2
j_call: TRBJ2-5
clone_size: few
v_call: TRBV29-1

cdr3_nt: TGTGCCAGCAGCTTGGGGGGGACGGGGTACAATGAGCAGTTCTTC
cdr3_aa: CASSLGGTGYNEQFF
d_call: TRBD2
j_call: TRBJ2-1
clone_size: NA
v_call: TRBV5-1

cdr3_nt: TGCGCCAGCAGCCCCGGGACAATTGGTGGCACAGATACGCAGTATTTT
cdr3_aa: CASSPGTIGGTDTQYF
d_call: NA
j_call: TRBJ2-3
clone_size: few
v_call: TRBV4-1

cdr3_nt: TGTGCCATCTCAGGGGCGAGCGAGCAGTACTTC
cdr3_aa: CAISGASEQYF
d_call: NA
j_call: TRBJ2-7
clone_size: many
v_call: TRBV10-3

cdr3_nt: TGTGCCAGCAGTGTTTTGTTGGTCCAAGAGACCCAGTACTTC
cdr3_aa: CASSVLLVQETQYF
d_call: NA
j_call: TRBJ2-5
clone_size: NA
v_call: TRBV6-1

cdr3_nt: TGCAGTGCTAGAGTCCCCTTAGGGGGTTCCTACGAGCAGTACTTC
cdr3_aa: CSARVPLGGSYEQYF
d_call: NA
j_call: TRBJ2-7
clone_size: NA
v_call: TRBV20-1

cdr3_nt: TGCAGTGCTAGAGATCGAATAGTCAATGAGCAGTACTTC
cdr3_aa: CSARDRIVNEQYF
d_call: NA
j_call: TRBJ2-5
clone_size: few
v_call: TRBV20-1

cdr3_nt: TGTGCCACCAGCGGGGATATGGGAAAACTGTTTTTT
cdr3_aa: CATSGDMGKLFF
d_call: NA
j_call: TRBJ1-4
clone_size: NA
v_call: TRBV24-1

cdr3_nt: TGTGCCACCTCCCATAGCAATCAGCCCCAGCATTTT
cdr3_aa: CATSHSNQPQHF
d_call: NA
j_call: TRBJ1-5
clone_size: NA
v_call: TRBV24-1

cdr3_nt: TGTGCCAGCCGCAACGTATCCCCGCCCGGCTACACCTTC
cdr3_aa: CASRNVSPPGYTF
d_call: NA
j_call: TRBJ1-2
clone_size: NA
v_call: TRBV6-5

cdr3_nt: TGCGCCAGCAGCCAAGATCTGGTGGGCTACACCTTC
cdr3_aa: CASSQDLVGYTF
d_call: NA
j_call: TRBJ1-2
clone_size: many
v_call: TRBV4-1

cdr3_nt: TGTGCCAGCAGCTTAGAAGCTCCCGGGACAGGGGAAAAACTGTTTTTT
cdr3_aa: CASSLEAPGTGEKLFF
d_call: TRBD1
j_call: TRBJ1-4
clone_size: NA
v_call: TRBV12-3/TRBV12-4

cdr3_nt: TGTGCCAGCAGCGGAGGGGGAGGGGATTCACCCCTCCACTTT
cdr3_aa: CASSGGGGDSPLHF
d_call: NA
j_call: TRBJ1-6
clone_size: NA
v_call: TRBV9

cdr3_nt: TGCGCCAGCAGCCTCGTTCCTAGTACCACTAATGAAAAACTGTTTTTT
cdr3_aa: CASSLVPSTTNEKLFF
d_call: NA
j_call: TRBJ1-4
clone_size: NA
v_call: TRBV4-3

cdr3_nt: TGCAGTGCCCGCGGACAGGCGTTCTACGAGCAGTACTTC
cdr3_aa: CSARGQAFYEQYF
d_call: TRBD1
j_call: TRBJ2-7
clone_size: NA
v_call: TRBV20-1